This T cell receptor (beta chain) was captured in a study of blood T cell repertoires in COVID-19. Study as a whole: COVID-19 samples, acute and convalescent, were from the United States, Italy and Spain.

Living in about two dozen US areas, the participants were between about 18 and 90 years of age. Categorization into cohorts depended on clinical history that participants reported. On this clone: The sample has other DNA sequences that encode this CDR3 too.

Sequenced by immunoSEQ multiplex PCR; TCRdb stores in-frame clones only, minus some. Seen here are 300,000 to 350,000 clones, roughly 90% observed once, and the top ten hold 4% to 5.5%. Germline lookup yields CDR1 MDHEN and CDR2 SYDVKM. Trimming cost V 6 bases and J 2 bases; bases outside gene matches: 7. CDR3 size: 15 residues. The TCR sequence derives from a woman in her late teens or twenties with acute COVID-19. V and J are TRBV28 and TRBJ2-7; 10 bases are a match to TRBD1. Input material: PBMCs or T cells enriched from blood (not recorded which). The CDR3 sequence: CASSPEGQGPYEQYF. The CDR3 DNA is TGTGCCAGCAGCCCAGAGGGACAGGGGCCCTACGAGCAGTACTTC.